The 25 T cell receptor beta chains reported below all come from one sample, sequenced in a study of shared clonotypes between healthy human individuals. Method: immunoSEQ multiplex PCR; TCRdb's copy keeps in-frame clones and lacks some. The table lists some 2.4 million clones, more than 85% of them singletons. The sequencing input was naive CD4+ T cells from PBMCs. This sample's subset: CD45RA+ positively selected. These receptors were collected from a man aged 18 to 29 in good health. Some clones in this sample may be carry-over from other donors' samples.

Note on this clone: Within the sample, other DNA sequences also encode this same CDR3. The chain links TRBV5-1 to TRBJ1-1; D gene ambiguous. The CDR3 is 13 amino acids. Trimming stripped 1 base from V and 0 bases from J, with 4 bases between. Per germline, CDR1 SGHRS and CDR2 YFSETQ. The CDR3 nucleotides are TGCGCCAGCAGCTTGCTATTGAACACTGAAGCTTTCTTT. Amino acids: CASSLLLNTEAFF.

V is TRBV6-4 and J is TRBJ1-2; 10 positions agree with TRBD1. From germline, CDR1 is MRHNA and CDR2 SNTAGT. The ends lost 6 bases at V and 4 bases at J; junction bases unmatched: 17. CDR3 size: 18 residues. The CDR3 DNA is TGTGCCAGCAGCCCCAATCCGGGACAGGGGACCTCTAGCTATGGCTACACCTTC. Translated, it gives CASSPNPGQGTSSYGYTF.

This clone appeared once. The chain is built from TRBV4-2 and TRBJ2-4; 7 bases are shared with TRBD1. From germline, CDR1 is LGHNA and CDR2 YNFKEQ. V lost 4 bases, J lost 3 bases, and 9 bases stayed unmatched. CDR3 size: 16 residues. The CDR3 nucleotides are TGTGCCAGCAGCCGAACAGGGGACAAGGACAAAAACATTCAGTACTTC. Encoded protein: CASSRTGDKDKNIQYF.

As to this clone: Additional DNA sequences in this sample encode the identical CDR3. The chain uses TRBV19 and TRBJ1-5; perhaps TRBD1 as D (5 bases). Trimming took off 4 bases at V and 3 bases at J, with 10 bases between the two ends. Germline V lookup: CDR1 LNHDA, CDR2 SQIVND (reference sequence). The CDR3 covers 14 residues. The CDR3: CASSTTGPNQPQHF. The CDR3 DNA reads TGTGCCAGTAGTACAACAGGTCCCAATCAGCCCCAGCATTTT.

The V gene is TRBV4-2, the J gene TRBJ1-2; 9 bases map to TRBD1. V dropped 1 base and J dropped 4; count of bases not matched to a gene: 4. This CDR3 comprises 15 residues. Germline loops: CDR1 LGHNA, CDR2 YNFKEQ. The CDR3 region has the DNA TGTGCCAGCAGCCAAGCCACAGGGGGCGCCTATGGCTACACCTTC. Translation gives CASSQATGGAYGYTF.

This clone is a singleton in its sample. CDR3 residues: CASSRLGYGYTF. The CDR3 bases are TGTGCCAGTAGTCGACTGGGGTATGGCTACACCTTC. The rearrangement uses TRBV19 and TRBJ1-2; D call uncertain. CDR1 is LNHDA, CDR2 SQIVND, per germline (reference sequence). Trimming left V 5 bases short and J 5 bases short, with 9 bases between. There are 12 residues in the CDR3. The whole variable domain, filled in from reference TRBV19 and TRBJ1-2, reads DGGITQSPKYLFRKEGQNVTLSCEQNLNHDAMYWYRQDPGQGLRLIYYSQIVNDFQKGDIAEGYSVSREKKESFPLTVTSAQKNPTAFYLCASSRLGYGYTFGSGTRLTVV.

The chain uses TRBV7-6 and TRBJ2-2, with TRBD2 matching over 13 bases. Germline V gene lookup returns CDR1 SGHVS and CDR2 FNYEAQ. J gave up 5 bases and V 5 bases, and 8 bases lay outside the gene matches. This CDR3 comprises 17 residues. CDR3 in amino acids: CASSPKLAGGQTGELFF. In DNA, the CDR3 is TGTGCCAGCAGCCCAAAACTAGCGGGAGGGCAAACCGGGGAGCTGTTTTTT.

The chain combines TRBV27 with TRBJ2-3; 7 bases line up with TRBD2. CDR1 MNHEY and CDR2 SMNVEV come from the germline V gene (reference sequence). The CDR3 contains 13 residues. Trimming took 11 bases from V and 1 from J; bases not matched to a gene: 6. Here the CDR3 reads CAAGERGTDTQYF. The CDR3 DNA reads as TGTGCCGCGGGGGAGAGAGGCACAGATACGCAGTATTTT.

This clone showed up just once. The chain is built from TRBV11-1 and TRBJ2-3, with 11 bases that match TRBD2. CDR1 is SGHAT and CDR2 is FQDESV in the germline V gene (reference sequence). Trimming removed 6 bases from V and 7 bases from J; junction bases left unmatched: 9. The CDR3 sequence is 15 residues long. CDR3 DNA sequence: TGTGCCAGCAGTCAACTAGCGGGAGAGGTTTATACGCAGTATTTT. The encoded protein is CASSQLAGEVYTQYF.

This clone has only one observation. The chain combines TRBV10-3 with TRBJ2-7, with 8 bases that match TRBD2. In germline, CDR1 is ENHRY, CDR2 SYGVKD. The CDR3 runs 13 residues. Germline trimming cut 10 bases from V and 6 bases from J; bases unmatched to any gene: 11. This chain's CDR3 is CATGREGRVEQYF. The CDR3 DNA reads TGTGCCACCGGCCGGGAGGGCCGGGTCGAGCAGTACTTC.

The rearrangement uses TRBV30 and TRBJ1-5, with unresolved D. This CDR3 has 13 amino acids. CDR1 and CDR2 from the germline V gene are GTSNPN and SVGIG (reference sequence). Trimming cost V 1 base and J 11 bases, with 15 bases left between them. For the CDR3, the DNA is TGTGCCTGGAGTGACGATACGCCGGGGTCCCAGCATTTT. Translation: CAWSDDTPGSQHF. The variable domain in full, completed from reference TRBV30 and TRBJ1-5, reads SQTIHQWPATLVQPVGSPLSLECTVEGTSNPNLYWYRQAAGRGLQLLFYSVGIGQISSEVPQNLSASRPQDRQFILSSKKLLLSDSGFYLCAWSDDTPGSQHFGDGTRLSIL.

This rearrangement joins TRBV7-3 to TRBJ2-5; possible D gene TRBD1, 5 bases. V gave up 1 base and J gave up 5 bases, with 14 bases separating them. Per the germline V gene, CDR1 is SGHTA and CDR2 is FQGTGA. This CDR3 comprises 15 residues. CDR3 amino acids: CASSLNGRPGETQYF. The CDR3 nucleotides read TGTGCCAGCAGCTTAAACGGCAGGCCAGGGGAGACCCAGTACTTC.

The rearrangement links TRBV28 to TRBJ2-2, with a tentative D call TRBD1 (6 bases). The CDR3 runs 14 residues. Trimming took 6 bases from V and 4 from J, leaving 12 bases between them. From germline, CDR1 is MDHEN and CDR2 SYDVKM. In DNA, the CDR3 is TGTGCCAGCAGCTCTGGACAGTTCACCGGGGAGCTGTTTTTT. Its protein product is CASSSGQFTGELFF.

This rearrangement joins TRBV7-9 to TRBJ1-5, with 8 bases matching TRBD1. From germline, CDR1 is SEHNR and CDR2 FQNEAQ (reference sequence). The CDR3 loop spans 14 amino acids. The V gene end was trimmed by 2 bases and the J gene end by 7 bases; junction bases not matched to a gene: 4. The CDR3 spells CASSLKGQEQPQHF. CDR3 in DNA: TGTGCCAGCAGCTTAAAGGGACAGGAACAGCCCCAGCATTTT.

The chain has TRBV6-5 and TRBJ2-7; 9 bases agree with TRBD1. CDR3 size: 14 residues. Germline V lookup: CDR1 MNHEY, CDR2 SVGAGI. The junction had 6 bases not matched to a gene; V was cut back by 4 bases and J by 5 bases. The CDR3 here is CASSSRDRVNEQYF. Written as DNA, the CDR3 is TGTGCCAGCAGTTCTCGGGACAGGGTCAACGAGCAGTACTTC.

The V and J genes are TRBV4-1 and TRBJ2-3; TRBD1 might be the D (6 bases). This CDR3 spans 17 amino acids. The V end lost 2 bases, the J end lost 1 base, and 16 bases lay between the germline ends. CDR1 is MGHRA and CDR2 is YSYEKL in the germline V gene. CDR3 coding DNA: TGCGCCAGCAGCCAACTTTATCTGGGGGCGGGCACAGATACGCAGTATTTT. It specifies CASSQLYLGAGTDTQYF.

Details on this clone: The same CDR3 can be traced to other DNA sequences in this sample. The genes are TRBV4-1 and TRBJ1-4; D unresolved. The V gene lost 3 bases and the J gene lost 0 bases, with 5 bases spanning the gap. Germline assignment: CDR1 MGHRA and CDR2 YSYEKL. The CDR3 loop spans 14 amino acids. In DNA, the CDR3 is TGCGCCAGCAGCCAGGGGTCAACTAATGAAAAACTGTTTTTT. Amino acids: CASSQGSTNEKLFF.

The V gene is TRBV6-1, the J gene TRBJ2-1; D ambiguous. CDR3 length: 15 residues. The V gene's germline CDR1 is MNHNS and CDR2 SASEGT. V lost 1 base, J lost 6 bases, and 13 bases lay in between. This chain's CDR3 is CASSEVTQGLNEQFF. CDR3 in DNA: TGTGCCAGCAGTGAAGTAACGCAAGGGCTCAATGAGCAGTTCTTC.

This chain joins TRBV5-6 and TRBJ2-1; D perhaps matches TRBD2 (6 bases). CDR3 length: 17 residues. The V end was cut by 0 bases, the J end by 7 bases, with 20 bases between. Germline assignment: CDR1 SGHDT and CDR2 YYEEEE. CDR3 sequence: CASSLAKSGLARNEQFF. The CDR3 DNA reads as TGTGCCAGCAGCTTGGCCAAGTCTGGGCTAGCGAGGAATGAGCAGTTCTTC.

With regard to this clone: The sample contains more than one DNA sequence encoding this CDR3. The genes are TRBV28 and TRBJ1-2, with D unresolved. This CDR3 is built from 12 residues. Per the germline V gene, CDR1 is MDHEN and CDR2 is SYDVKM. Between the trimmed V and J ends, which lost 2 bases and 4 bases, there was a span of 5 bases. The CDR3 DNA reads TGTGCCAGCAGTTTAGACGGCTATGGCTACACCTTC. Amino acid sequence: CASSLDGYGYTF.

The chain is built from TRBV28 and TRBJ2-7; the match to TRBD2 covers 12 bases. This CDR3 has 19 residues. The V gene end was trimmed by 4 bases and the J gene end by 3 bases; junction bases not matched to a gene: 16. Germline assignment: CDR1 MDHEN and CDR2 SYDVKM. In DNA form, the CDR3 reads TGTGCCAGCAGTTCCTCCCGGATCCCGACTAGCGGGAGCTTCTACGAGCAGTACTTC. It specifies CASSSSRIPTSGSFYEQYF. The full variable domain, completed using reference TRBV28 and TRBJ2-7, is DVKVTQSSRYLVKRTGEKVFLECVQDMDHENMFWYRQDPGLGLRLIYFSYDVKMKEKGDIPEGYSVSREKKERFSLILESASTNQTSMYLCASSSSRIPTSGSFYEQYFGPGTRLTVT.

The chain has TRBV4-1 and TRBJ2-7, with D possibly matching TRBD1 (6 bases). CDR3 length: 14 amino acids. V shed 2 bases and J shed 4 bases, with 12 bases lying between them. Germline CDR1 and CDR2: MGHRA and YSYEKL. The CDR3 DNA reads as TGCGCCAGCAGCCAACCAGGGGAGAGATACGAGCAGTACTTC. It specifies CASSQPGERYEQYF.

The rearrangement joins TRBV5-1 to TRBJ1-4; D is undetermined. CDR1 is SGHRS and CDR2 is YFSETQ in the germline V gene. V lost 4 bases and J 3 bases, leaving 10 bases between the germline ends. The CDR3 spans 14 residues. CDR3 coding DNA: TGCGCCAGCAGCCCGGACGGGGCTAATGAAAAACTGTTTTTT. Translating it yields CASSPDGANEKLFF.

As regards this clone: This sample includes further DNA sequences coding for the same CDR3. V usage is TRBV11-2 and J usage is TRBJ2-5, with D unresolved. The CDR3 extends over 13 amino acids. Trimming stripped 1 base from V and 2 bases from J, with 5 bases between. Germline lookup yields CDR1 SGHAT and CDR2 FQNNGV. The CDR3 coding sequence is TGTGCCAGCAGCTTAGGGGGACAAGAGACCCAGTACTTC. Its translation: CASSLGGQETQYF.

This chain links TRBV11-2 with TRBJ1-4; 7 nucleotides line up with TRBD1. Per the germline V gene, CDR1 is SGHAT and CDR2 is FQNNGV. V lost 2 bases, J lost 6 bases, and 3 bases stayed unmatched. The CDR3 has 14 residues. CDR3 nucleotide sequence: TGTGCCAGCAGCTTAAGGGGGCTGGATGAAAAACTGTTTTTT. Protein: CASSLRGLDEKLFF.